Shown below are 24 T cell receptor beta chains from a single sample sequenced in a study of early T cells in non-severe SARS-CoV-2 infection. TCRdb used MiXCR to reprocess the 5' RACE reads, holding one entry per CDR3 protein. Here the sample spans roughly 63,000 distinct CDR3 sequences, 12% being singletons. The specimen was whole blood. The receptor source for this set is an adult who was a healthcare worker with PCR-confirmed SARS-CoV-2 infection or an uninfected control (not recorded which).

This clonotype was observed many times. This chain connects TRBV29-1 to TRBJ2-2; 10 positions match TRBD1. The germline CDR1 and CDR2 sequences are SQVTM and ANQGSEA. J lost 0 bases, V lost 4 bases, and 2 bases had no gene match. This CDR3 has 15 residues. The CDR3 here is CSVVTGGTNTGELFF. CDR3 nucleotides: TGCAGCGTTGTGACAGGGGGCACGAACACCGGGGAGCTGTTTTTT.

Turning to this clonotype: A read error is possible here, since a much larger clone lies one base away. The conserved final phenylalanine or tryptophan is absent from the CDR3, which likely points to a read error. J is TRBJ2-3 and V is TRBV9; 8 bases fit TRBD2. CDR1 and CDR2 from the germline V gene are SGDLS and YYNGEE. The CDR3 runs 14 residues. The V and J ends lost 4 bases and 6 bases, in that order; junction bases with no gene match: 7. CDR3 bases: TGTGCCAGCAGCCTTAGCGGGAAGATGGATACGCAGTATTTA. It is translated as CASSLSGKMDTQYL.

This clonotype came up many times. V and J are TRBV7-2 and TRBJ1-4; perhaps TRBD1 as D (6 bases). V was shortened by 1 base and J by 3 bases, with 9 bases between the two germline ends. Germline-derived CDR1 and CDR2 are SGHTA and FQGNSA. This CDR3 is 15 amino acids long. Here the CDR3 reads CASSLGGAANEKLFF. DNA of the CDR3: TGTGCCAGCAGCTTAGGGGGGGCAGCTAATGAAAAACTGTTTTTT.

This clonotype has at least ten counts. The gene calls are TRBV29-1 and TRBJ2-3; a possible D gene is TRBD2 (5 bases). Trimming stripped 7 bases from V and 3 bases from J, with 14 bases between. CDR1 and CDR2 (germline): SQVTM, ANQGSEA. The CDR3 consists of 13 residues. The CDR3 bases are TGCAGCGGCGACGAGGGCGGTACAGATACGCAGTATTTT. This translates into CSGDEGGTDTQYF.

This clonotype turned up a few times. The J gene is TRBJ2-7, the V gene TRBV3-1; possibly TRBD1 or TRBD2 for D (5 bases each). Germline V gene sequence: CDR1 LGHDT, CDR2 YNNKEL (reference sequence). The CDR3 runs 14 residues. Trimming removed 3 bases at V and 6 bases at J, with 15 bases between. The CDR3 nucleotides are TGTGCCAGCAGCCAGGCTGGGGACCGGGGCGAGCAGTACTTC. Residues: CASSQAGDRGEQYF.

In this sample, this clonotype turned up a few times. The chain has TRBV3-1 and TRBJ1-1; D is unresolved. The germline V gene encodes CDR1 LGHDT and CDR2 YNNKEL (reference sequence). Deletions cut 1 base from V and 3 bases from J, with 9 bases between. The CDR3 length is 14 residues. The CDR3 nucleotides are TGTGCCAGCAGCCAAGTAGTCGGTGACACTGAAGCTTTCTTT. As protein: CASSQVVGDTEAFF. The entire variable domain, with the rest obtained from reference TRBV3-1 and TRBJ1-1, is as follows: DTAVSQTPKYLVTQMGNDKSIKCEQNLGHDTMYWYKQDSKKFLKIMFSYNNKELIINETVPNRFSPKSPDKAHLNLHINSLELGDSAVYFCASSQVVGDTEAFFGQGTRLTVV.

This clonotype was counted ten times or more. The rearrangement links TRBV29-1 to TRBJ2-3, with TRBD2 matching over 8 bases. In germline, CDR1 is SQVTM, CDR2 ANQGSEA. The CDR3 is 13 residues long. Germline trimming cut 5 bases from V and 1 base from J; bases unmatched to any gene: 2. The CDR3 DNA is TGCAGCGTTAAGACTAGCGGCACAGATACGCAGTATTTT. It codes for CSVKTSGTDTQYF.

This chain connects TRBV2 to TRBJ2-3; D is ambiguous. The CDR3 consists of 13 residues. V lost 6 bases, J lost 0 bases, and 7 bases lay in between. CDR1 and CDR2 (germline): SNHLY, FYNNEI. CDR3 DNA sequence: TGTGCCAGCAGAGAGTATAGCACAGATACGCAGTATTTT. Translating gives CASREYSTDTQYF.

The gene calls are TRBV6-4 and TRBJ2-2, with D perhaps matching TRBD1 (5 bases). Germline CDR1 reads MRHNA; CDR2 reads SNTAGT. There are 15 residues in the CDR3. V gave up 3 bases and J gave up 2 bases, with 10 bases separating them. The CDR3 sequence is CASSEDDSNTGELFF. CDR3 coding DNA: TGTGCCAGCAGTGAAGACGACAGCAACACCGGGGAGCTGTTTTTT.

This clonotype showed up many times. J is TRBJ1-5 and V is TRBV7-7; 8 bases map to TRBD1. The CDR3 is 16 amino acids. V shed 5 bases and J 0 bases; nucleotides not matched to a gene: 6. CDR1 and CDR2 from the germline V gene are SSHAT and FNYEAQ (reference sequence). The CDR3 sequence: CASSTQGGFSNQPQHF. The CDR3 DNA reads TGTGCCAGCAGCACACAGGGGGGATTTAGCAATCAGCCCCAGCATTTT.

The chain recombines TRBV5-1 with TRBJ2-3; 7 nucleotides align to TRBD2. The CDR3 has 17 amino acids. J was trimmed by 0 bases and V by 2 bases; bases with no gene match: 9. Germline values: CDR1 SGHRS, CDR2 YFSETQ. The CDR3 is CASSLPLGGSSTDTQYF. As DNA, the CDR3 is TGCGCCAGCAGCTTACCCCTTGGCGGGAGTAGCACAGATACGCAGTATTTT.

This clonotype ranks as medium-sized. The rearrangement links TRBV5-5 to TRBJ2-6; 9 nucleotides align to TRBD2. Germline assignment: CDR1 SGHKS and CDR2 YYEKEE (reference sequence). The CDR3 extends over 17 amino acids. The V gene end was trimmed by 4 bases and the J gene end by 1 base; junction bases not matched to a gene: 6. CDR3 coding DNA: TGTGCCAGCAGCATACAGACTAGCGGTTCTGGGGCCAACGTCCTGACTTTC. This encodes CASSIQTSGSGANVLTF.

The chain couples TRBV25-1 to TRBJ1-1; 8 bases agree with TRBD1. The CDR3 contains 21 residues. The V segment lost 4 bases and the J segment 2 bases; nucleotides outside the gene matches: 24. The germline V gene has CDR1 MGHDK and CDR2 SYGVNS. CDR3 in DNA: TGTGCCAGCAGTGGCCCGACCCTGGTGATCAGGGGGCCTGGGGGTAACACTGAAGCTTTCTTT. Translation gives CASSGPTLVIRGPGGNTEAFF. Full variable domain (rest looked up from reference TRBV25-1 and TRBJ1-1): EADIYQTPRYLVIGTGKKITLECSQTMGHDKMYWYQQDPGMELHLIHYSYGVNSTEKGDLSSESTVSRIRTEHFPLTLESARPSHTSQYLCASSGPTLVIRGPGGNTEAFFGQGTRLTVV.

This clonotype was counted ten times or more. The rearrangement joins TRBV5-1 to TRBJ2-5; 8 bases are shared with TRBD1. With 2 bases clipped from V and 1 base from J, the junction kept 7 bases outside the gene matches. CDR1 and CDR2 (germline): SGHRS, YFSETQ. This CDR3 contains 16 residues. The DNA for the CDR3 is TGCGCCAGCAGCTTCCACGAAACAGGGGGCCAAGAGACCCAGTACTTC. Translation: CASSFHETGGQETQYF. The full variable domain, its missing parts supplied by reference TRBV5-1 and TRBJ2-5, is KAGVTQTPRYLIKTRGQQVTLSCSPISGHRSVSWYQQTPGQGLQFLFEYFSETQRNKGNFPGRFSGRQFSNSRSEMNVSTLELGDSALYLCASSFHETGGQETQYFGPGTRLLVL.

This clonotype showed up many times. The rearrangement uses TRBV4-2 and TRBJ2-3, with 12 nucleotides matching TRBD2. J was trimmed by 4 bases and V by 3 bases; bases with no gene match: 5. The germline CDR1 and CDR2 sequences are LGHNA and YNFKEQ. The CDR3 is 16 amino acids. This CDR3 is CASSQTSGSWSDTQYF. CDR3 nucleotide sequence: TGTGCCAGCAGCCAGACTAGCGGGAGTTGGTCAGATACGCAGTATTTT.

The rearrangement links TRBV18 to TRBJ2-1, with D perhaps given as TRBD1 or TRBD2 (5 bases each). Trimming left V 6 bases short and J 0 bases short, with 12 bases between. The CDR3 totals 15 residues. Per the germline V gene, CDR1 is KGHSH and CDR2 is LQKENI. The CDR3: CASSPGTASYNEQFF. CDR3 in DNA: TGTGCCAGCTCCCCCGGGACCGCCTCCTACAATGAGCAGTTCTTC.

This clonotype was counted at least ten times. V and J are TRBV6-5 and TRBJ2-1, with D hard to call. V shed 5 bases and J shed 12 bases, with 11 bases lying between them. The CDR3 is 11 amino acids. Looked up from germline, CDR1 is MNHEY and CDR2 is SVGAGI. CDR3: CASSTARRQFF. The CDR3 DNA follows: TGTGCCAGCAGTACCGCCCGGCGGCAGTTCTTC.

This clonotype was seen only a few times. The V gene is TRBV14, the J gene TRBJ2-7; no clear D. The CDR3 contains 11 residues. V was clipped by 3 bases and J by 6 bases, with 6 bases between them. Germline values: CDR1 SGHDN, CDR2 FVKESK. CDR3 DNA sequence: TGTGCCAGCAGCCAGCAGTTCGAGCAGTACTTC. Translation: CASSQQFEQYF.

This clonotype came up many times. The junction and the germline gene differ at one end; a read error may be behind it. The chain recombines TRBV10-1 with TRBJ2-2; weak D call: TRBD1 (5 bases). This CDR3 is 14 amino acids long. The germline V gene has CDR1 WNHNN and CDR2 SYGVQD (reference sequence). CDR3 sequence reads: CASIETESTGELFF. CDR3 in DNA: TGCGCCAGCATTGAGACAGAATCCACCGGGGAGCTGTTTTTT.

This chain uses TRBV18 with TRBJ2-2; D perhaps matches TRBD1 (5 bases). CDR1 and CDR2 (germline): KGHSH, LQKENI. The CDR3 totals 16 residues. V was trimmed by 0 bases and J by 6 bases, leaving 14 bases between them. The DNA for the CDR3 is TGTGCCAGCTCACCACCGGCAGGGTCCGTCCCCGGGGAGCTGTTTTTT. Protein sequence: CASSPPAGSVPGELFF.

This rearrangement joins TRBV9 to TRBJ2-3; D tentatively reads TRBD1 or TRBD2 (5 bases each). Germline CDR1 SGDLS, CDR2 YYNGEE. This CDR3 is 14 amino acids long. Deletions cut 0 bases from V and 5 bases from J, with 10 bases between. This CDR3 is CASSVVDGGDTQYF. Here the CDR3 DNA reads TGTGCCAGCAGCGTAGTGGATGGGGGAGATACGCAGTATTTT.

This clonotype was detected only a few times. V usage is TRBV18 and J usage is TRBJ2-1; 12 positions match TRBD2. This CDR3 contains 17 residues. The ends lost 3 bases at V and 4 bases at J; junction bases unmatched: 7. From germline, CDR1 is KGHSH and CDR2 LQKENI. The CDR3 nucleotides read TGTGCCAGCTCACCCCGAAGGACTAGCGGGACGTACAATGAGCAGTTCTTC. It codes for CASSPRRTSGTYNEQFF.

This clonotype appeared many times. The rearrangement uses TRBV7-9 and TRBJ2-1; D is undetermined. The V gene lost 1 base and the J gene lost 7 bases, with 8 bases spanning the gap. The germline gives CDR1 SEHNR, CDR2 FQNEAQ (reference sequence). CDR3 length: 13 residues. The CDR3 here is CASSLVNQNEQFF. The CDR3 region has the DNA TGTGCCAGCAGCTTAGTGAATCAAAATGAGCAGTTCTTC.

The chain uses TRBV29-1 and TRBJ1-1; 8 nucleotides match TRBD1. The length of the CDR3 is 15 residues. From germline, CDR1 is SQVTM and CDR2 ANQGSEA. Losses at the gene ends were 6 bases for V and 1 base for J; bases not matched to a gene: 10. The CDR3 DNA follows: TGCAGCGTCCAGGGGGCGCGAGGGCAGAACACTGAAGCTTTCTTT. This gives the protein CSVQGARGQNTEAFF.